Presented here are 24 T cell receptor beta chains from one specimen sequenced in a study of response to subunit inactivated influenza vaccine. Using its own MiXCR run on the RT-PCR reads, TCRdb lists one record per CDR3 protein. The table includes 800,000 or so distinct CDR3 sequences, 21% detected once. The sequencing here drew on PBMCs from blood, taken around 5 days after vaccination. These receptors all come from a man between 45 and 60 years old who received an inactivated influenza vaccine.

The chain is built from TRBV12-3 or TRBV12-4 and TRBJ2-3, with 7 bases fitting TRBD1. The V segment lost 6 bases and the J segment 5 bases; nucleotides outside the gene matches: 11. CDR3 length: 15 amino acids. The CDR3 sequence is CASRTGSSEGDTQYF. CDR3 sequence (DNA): TGTGCCAGCAGGACAGGGTCTTCTGAAGGAGATACGCAGTATTTT.

In its sample, this clonotype was seen a few times. V is TRBV12-3 or TRBV12-4 and J is TRBJ1-1; no definite D call. The CDR3 is made up of 15 amino acids. The ends were cut back, 6 bases at V and 1 base at J, with 15 bases in the middle. The CDR3 DNA reads as TGTGCCAGCAGCCCCGGGAGCCGCAGGAACACTGAAGCTTTCTTT. Translated: CASSPGSRRNTEAFF.

This sequence joins TRBV7-9 and TRBJ2-3; D gene ambiguous. Trimming left V 5 bases short and J 3 bases short, with 12 bases between. This CDR3 spans 14 amino acids. CDR1 is SEHNR and CDR2 is FQNEAQ in the germline V gene (reference sequence). Here the CDR3 reads CASSVDWGTDTQYF. In nucleotides, the CDR3 is TGTGCCAGCAGCGTTGATTGGGGAACAGATACGCAGTATTTT. The full variable domain, completed using reference TRBV7-9 and TRBJ2-3, is DTGVSQNPRHKITKRGQNVTFRCDPISEHNRLYWYRQTLGQGPEFLTYFQNEAQLEKSRLLSDRFSAERPKGSFSTLEIQRTEQGDSAMYLCASSVDWGTDTQYFGPGTRLTVL.

This clonotype was counted a few times. This rearrangement joins TRBV7-9 to TRBJ2-2, with no clear D. The CDR3 extends over 17 amino acids. Trimming took off 5 bases at V and 3 bases at J, with 19 bases between the two ends. Germline CDR1 is SEHNR and CDR2 is FQNEAQ (reference sequence). CDR3 bases: TGTGCCAGCAGCCCCGTGAGGAGCAGGTTGGACACCGGGGAGCTGTTTTTT. Protein sequence: CASSPVRSRLDTGELFF.

The chain combines TRBV5-1 with TRBJ2-2; D gene uncertain. CDR1 SGHRS and CDR2 YFSETQ come from the germline V gene. V was trimmed by 0 bases and J by 2 bases, leaving 8 bases between them. This CDR3 region has 15 residues. The chain's CDR3 is CASSLAHQNTGELFF. For the CDR3, the DNA is TGCGCCAGCAGCTTGGCACACCAAAACACCGGGGAGCTGTTTTTT. Drawing the rest from reference TRBV5-1 and TRBJ2-2, the complete variable domain is KAGVTQTPRYLIKTRGQQVTLSCSPISGHRSVSWYQQTPGQGLQFLFEYFSETQRNKGNFPGRFSGRQFSNSRSEMNVSTLELGDSALYLCASSLAHQNTGELFFGEGSRLTVL.

This clonotype was detected only a few times. V is TRBV15 and J is TRBJ2-5; no clear D. The CDR3 contains 14 residues. Trimming removed 5 bases from V and 2 bases from J, with 12 bases in between. CDR1 is LNHNV and CDR2 is YYDKDF in the germline V gene (reference sequence). Written as DNA, the CDR3 is TGTGCCACCAGCCCTCGGACCACTCAAGAGACCCAGTACTTC. Translating it yields CATSPRTTQETQYF.

This clonotype showed up many times. J is TRBJ2-3 and V is TRBV20-1, with D perhaps matching TRBD1 or TRBD2 (5 bases each). The CDR3 runs 16 residues. V dropped 0 bases and J dropped 0 bases, with 13 bases sitting between them. Germline V gives CDR1 DFQATT, CDR2 SNEGSKA (reference sequence). The DNA for the CDR3 is TGCAGTGCTAGAGATTCCGGGGCCTTTAGCACAGATACGCAGTATTTT. Amino acid sequence: CSARDSGAFSTDTQYF.

Worth noting for this clonotype: This is likely a read error, given that the CDR3 carries no conserved phenylalanine or tryptophan at its end. This sequence joins TRBV20-1 and TRBJ2-2; D unclear. Trimming removed 3 bases from V and 0 bases from J, with 8 bases in between. Germline-derived CDR1 and CDR2 are DFQATT and SNEGSKA (reference sequence). This CDR3 region has 14 residues. CDR3 loop: CSASPNANTGELFL. Written as DNA, the CDR3 is TGCAGTGCTAGTCCCAATGCGAACACCGGGGAGCTGTTTCTT.

J is TRBJ2-1 and V is TRBV29-1, with 9 bases fitting TRBD2. CDR3 length: 14 residues. Germline V lookup: CDR1 SQVTM, CDR2 ANQGSEA. J lost 5 bases, V lost 4 bases, and 6 bases had no gene match. This chain's CDR3 is CSVVWLAGNNEQFF. The CDR3 bases are TGCAGCGTTGTTTGGCTAGCGGGAAACAATGAGCAGTTCTTC.

The chain recombines TRBV14 with TRBJ2-3, with 11 bases fitting TRBD2. Germline CDR1 SGHDN, CDR2 FVKESK. The junction had 5 bases not matched to a gene; V was cut back by 4 bases and J by 5 bases. The CDR3 sequence is 15 residues long. Here the CDR3 reads CASSPLAGAGDTQYF. The CDR3 DNA reads TGTGCCAGCAGCCCACTAGCGGGAGCAGGAGATACGCAGTATTTT.

This clonotype was recorded a few times. This chain joins TRBV20-1 and TRBJ1-1; tentatively, D is TRBD1 (6 bases). V dropped 6 bases and J dropped 1 base, with 15 bases sitting between them. Germline V lookup: CDR1 DFQATT, CDR2 SNEGSKA (reference sequence). This CDR3 comprises 14 residues. The CDR3 sequence: CSAGTGRANTEAFF. CDR3 DNA: TGCAGTGCCGGTACAGGGAGAGCGAACACTGAAGCTTTCTTT.

J is TRBJ2-3 and V is TRBV20-1; 7 nucleotides match TRBD2. Trimming cost V 8 bases and J 2 bases; bases outside gene matches: 13. The V gene's germline CDR1 is DFQATT and CDR2 SNEGSKA (reference sequence). The CDR3 is 15 amino acids. The CDR3 spells CSFVRDYSPTDTQYF. CDR3 nucleotides: TGCAGTTTTGTCCGGGACTACTCGCCCACAGATACGCAGTATTTT.

This clonotype appeared a single time. The genes are TRBV30 and TRBJ2-7, with D perhaps given as TRBD1 or TRBD2 (6 bases each). This CDR3 contains 14 residues. V gave up 3 bases and J gave up 0 bases, with 12 bases separating them. CDR1 and CDR2 (germline): GTSNPN, SVGIG (reference sequence). The CDR3 nucleotides are TGTGCCTGGAGGGCGGGACAAAACTCCTACGAGCAGTACTTC. This gives the protein CAWRAGQNSYEQYF.

The chain carries TRBV6-2 or TRBV6-3 and TRBJ1-5, with a weak D call TRBD1 (6 bases). This CDR3 spans 17 amino acids. Germline V gives CDR1 MNHEY, CDR2 SVGEGT. V was trimmed by 2 bases and J by 2 bases, leaving 16 bases between them. The CDR3 region has the DNA TGTGCCAGCAGTTACCCATGGACAGTCCCTGGCAATCAGCCCCAGCATTTT. This sequence encodes CASSYPWTVPGNQPQHF.

This clonotype showed up just a few times. The rearrangement links TRBV11-2 to TRBJ2-7; a possible D gene is TRBD2 (6 bases). V lost 1 base and J lost 0, with 13 bases in between. CDR3 size: 16 residues. Per the germline V gene, CDR1 is SGHAT and CDR2 is FQNNGV. The CDR3 DNA reads as TGTGCCAGCAGCTTAGCGATCGGGGAGGCCTCCTACGAGCAGTACTTC. Residues: CASSLAIGEASYEQYF.

The table lists this clonotype with a few counts. The chain combines TRBV7-2 with TRBJ2-7; 7 positions match TRBD1. The CDR3 runs 13 residues. CDR1 and CDR2 from the germline V gene are SGHTA and FQGNSA. V was clipped by 5 bases and J by 6 bases; unmatched bases: 7. In DNA, the CDR3 is TGTGCCAGCAGCCTATATGCAGGGGGCGAGCAGTACTTC. Its translation: CASSLYAGGEQYF.

This clonotype was counted only a few times. V usage is TRBV5-1 and J usage is TRBJ2-5, with a tentative D call TRBD2 (5 bases). From germline, CDR1 is SGHRS and CDR2 YFSETQ. The length of the CDR3 is 16 residues. With 5 bases removed from V and 2 bases from J, the gap between germline ends came to 19 bases. The CDR3 sequence is CASSSSLGSGQETQYF. The DNA for the CDR3 is TGCGCCAGCAGTTCTAGTTTGGGTTCGGGGCAAGAGACCCAGTACTTC.

This clonotype has only a few counts. V usage is TRBV10-2 and J usage is TRBJ2-1; 16 bases are a match to TRBD2. Germline CDR1 WSHSY, CDR2 SAAADI. The length of the CDR3 is 19 residues. After removal of 5 bases from V and 3 bases from J, the junction contained 10 bases not matched to a gene. This CDR3 reads CASSSGTSGRAVFYNEQFF. CDR3 DNA sequence: TGCGCCAGCAGTTCCGGGACTAGCGGGAGGGCCGTCTTCTACAATGAGCAGTTCTTC.

The sample holds a few counts of this clonotype. The rearrangement uses TRBV6-1 and TRBJ2-1; 10 nucleotides match TRBD2. There are 15 residues in the CDR3. V was clipped by 4 bases and J by 9 bases; unmatched bases: 9. Germline V lookup: CDR1 MNHNS, CDR2 SASEGT. This chain's CDR3 is CASSGGIAGGVEQFF. Written as DNA, the CDR3 is TGTGCCAGCAGTGGCGGGATAGCGGGAGGCGTTGAGCAGTTCTTC.

This chain links TRBV5-6 with TRBJ1-2; D is unclear. The CDR3 runs 15 residues. The V gene lost 0 bases and the J gene lost 0 bases, with 9 bases spanning the gap. Germline V lookup: CDR1 SGHDT, CDR2 YYEEEE. The CDR3 protein is CASSLDITANYGYTF. DNA for the CDR3: TGTGCCAGCAGCTTGGACATCACCGCTAACTATGGCTACACCTTC.

This clonotype was found a few times. The chain carries TRBV7-9 and TRBJ1-3; no firm D call. Per the germline V gene, CDR1 is SEHNR and CDR2 is FQNEAQ (reference sequence). V gave up 4 bases and J gave up 1 base, with 17 bases separating them. The CDR3 is 17 amino acids. The CDR3 is CASSSSEVMGSGNTIYF. CDR3 DNA: TGTGCCAGCAGCTCATCGGAGGTGATGGGGTCTGGAAACACCATATATTTT.

This clonotype has only a few counts. J is TRBJ2-7 and V is TRBV7-2; D not certain. This CDR3 has 14 amino acids. The germline CDR1 and CDR2 sequences are SGHTA and FQGNSA. The ends were cut back, 1 base at V and 4 bases at J, with 11 bases in the middle. The chain's CDR3 is CASSLVGFSYEQYF. CDR3 in DNA: TGTGCCAGCAGCTTAGTTGGATTCTCTTACGAGCAGTACTTC.

DNA for the CDR3: TGTGCCAGCAGCCAGCATAGCGGGAGCTCCTACAATGAGCAGTTCTTC. Its protein is CASSQHSGSSYNEQFF. V is TRBV11-2 and J is TRBJ2-1, with TRBD2 matching 9 bases. The V gene end was trimmed by 5 bases and the J gene end by 0 bases; junction bases not matched to a gene: 5. The CDR3 is made up of 16 amino acids. The germline gives CDR1 SGHAT, CDR2 FQNNGV.

The chain carries TRBV7-9 and TRBJ2-3; no clear D gene. Trimming cost V 3 bases and J 2 bases, with 9 bases left between them. This CDR3 spans 14 amino acids. CDR1 SEHNR and CDR2 FQNEAQ come from the germline V gene (reference sequence). The CDR3 here is CASSLADDTDTQYF. CDR3 nucleotides: TGTGCCAGCAGCTTGGCGGACGACACAGATACGCAGTATTTT.